Reported below is one T cell receptor beta chain. Measured with immunoSEQ multiplex PCR; TCRdb has only the in-frame clones, and not every one. The sample shows 250,000 to 300,000 clones, 89% of them seen only once. The source of the sample is a study of blood T cell repertoires in COVID-19. Study-wide context: Sites across the United States, Italy and Spain contributed samples from acute and convalescent COVID-19. Sources were T cells, B-cell-depleted T cells, or PBMCs; the material itself was cDNA or gDNA.

CDR3 size: 15 residues. Germline CDR1 reads LGHNA; CDR2 reads YNFKEQ. The germline V and J ends were trimmed by 1 base and 6 bases, with 12 bases remaining between them. The specimen sequenced was peripheral blood. The chain couples TRBV4-2 to TRBJ1-4; maybe TRBD1 (5 bases). This TCR was sampled from a woman under 40 with COVID-19, enrolled during active disease. CDR3 bases: TGTGCCAGCAGCCAAGGGCGGGGGGTTGATGAAAAACTGTTTTTT. This gives the protein CASSQGRGVDEKLFF.